This T cell receptor (beta chain) was retrieved from a study of metastatic and nonmetastatic thyroid tumors. TCRdb re-analyzed the PCR reads using MiXCR. The sample lists roughly 35,000 clones, under 20% seen once, with roughly 7% in the top ten. This clone was counted a few times. The ends lost 7 bases at V and 2 bases at J; junction bases unmatched: 6. The CDR3 covers 14 residues. All patients were untreated before thyroid surgery. The receptor was isolated from a female donor with papillary thyroid cancer or a benign thyroid nodule (not recorded which). Some clones in this sample may be carry-over from other donors' samples. The specimen was blood. The rearrangement links TRBV12-3 or TRBV12-4 to TRBJ1-2; 8 bases match TRBD1. The CDR3 region has the DNA TGTGCCAGCACCCTACGGGACAGGAACTATGGCTACACCTTC. Translating it yields CASTLRDRNYGYTF.